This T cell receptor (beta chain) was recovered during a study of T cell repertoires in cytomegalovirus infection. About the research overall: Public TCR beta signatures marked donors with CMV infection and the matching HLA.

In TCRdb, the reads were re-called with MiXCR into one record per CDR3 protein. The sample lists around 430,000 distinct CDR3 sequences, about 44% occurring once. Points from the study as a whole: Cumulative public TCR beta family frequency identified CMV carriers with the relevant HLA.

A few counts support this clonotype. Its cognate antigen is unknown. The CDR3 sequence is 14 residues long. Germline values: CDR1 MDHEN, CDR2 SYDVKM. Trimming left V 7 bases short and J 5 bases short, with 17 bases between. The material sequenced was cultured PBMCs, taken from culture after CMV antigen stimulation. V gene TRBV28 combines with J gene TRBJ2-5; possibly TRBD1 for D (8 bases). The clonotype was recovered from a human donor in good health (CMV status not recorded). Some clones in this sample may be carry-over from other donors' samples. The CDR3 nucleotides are TGTGCCAGCACCACGACAGGGGAGGGGGAGACCCAGTACTTC. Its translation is CASTTTGEGETQYF.